A selection of T cell receptor beta chains follows, all from one sample in a study of blood T cells in healthy people across ages. TCRdb reprocessed the 5' RACE reads with MiXCR, giving one entry per CDR3 protein. The sample records roughly 1,700,000 distinct CDR3 sequences, 28% being singletons. Sequencing was performed on blood. The receptors derive from a woman in her twenties or thirties in good health. CDR3s include the opening cysteine and the closing phenylalanine or tryptophan.

j_gene: TRBJ2-2
v_gene: TRBV5-1
CDR3aa: CASSRGTGRGTGELFF

j_gene: TRBJ2-7
v_gene: TRBV5-1
CDR3aa: CASSSGTGGWEQYF

j_gene: TRBJ2-1
v_gene: TRBV5-6
CDR3aa: CASSSDRGIYNELFF

j_gene: TRBJ1-3
v_gene: TRBV4-2
CDR3aa: CASSQPGVGGNTIYF

j_gene: TRBJ2-3
v_gene: TRBV27
CDR3aa: CASSFHRDRGREDTQYF

j_gene: TRBJ2-3
v_gene: TRBV2
CDR3aa: CASSGAVSTDTQYF

j_gene: TRBJ2-7
v_gene: TRBV20-1
CDR3aa: CSASLLRGSGNYEQYF

j_gene: TRBJ1-2
v_gene: TRBV7-9
CDR3aa: CASSPLSRTNYGYTF

j_gene: TRBJ2-7
v_gene: TRBV12-3/TRBV12-4
CDR3aa: CASGPTYEQYF

j_gene: TRBJ1-6
v_gene: TRBV7-9
CDR3aa: CASRPGTGNSPLHF

j_gene: TRBJ2-1
v_gene: TRBV29-1
CDR3aa: CSVAFAGGGNEQFF

j_gene: TRBJ2-3
v_gene: TRBV4-3
CDR3aa: CASSQDRMGVGTDTQYF

j_gene: TRBJ1-5
v_gene: TRBV28
CDR3aa: CASSSVFFPQHF

j_gene: TRBJ2-7
v_gene: TRBV5-1
CDR3aa: CASSPGQDGEQYF

j_gene: TRBJ2-3
v_gene: TRBV12-3/TRBV12-4
CDR3aa: CASGLTQSDAQYF

j_gene: TRBJ2-1
v_gene: TRBV6-1
CDR3aa: CATTTGSEQFF

j_gene: TRBJ2-3
v_gene: TRBV4-3
CDR3aa: CASSQDASGINTQYF

j_gene: TRBJ2-1
v_gene: TRBV7-8
CDR3aa: CASSLGGAASDNEQFF

j_gene: TRBJ2-7
v_gene: TRBV7-9
CDR3aa: CASSVGGQKGEQYF

j_gene: TRBJ2-5
v_gene: TRBV6-5
CDR3aa: CASSRGGTQYF

j_gene: TRBJ2-1
v_gene: TRBV18
CDR3aa: CASSTAWGAESNEQFF

j_gene: TRBJ2-7
v_gene: TRBV2
CDR3aa: CASILLAGDYEQYF

j_gene: TRBJ1-1
v_gene: TRBV20-1
CDR3aa: CSARGVKGVNTEAFF

j_gene: TRBJ2-7
v_gene: TRBV29-1
CDR3aa: CSVQGDRYEQYF

j_gene: TRBJ2-5
v_gene: TRBV7-2
CDR3aa: CASSLESGWGETQYF

j_gene: TRBJ1-1
v_gene: TRBV6-5
CDR3aa: CASRSGLLYGEAFF

j_gene: TRBJ1-5
v_gene: TRBV2
CDR3aa: CASSGAGRGQNQPQHF

j_gene: TRBJ2-3
v_gene: TRBV12-3/TRBV12-4
CDR3aa: CASSFASGQVSTDTQYF

j_gene: TRBJ2-1
v_gene: TRBV6-1
CDR3aa: CASSENSPYNEQFF

j_gene: TRBJ2-7
v_gene: TRBV4-1
CDR3aa: CASSQEWSAGASEQYF

j_gene: TRBJ1-6
v_gene: TRBV6-5
CDR3aa: CASSPGAESPLHF

j_gene: TRBJ1-3
v_gene: TRBV24-1
CDR3aa: CATATSAADTIYF

j_gene: TRBJ2-4
v_gene: TRBV5-1
CDR3aa: CASSLGDLKNIQYF

j_gene: TRBJ1-2
v_gene: TRBV19
CDR3aa: CASSIVDSYGYTF

j_gene: TRBJ2-1
v_gene: TRBV5-1
CDR3aa: CASSFRTGQRSYNEQFF

j_gene: TRBJ2-7
v_gene: TRBV19
CDR3aa: CASSIWTGNDEQYF

j_gene: TRBJ2-1
v_gene: TRBV10-3
CDR3aa: CAIRRTATYNEQFF

j_gene: TRBJ2-1
v_gene: TRBV7-2
CDR3aa: CASSLSAGASNEQFF

j_gene: TRBJ2-1
v_gene: TRBV29-1
CDR3aa: CSVEVRSSYNEQFF

j_gene: TRBJ1-3
v_gene: TRBV7-9
CDR3aa: CASSLAAAAFGNTIYF

j_gene: TRBJ2-1
v_gene: TRBV5-5
CDR3aa: CASSDKRTLYNEQFF

j_gene: TRBJ2-1
v_gene: TRBV20-1
CDR3aa: CSAGGTSGVDEQFF

j_gene: TRBJ1-2
v_gene: TRBV19
CDR3aa: CASVPQLGQLTYGYTF

j_gene: TRBJ2-7
v_gene: TRBV9
CDR3aa: CASSVGERYEQYF

j_gene: TRBJ1-2
v_gene: TRBV4-3
CDR3aa: CASSQGRLGYTF

j_gene: TRBJ1-1
v_gene: TRBV20-1
CDR3aa: CRAEHRGRGAFF